This TCR beta chain was recorded in a study of cytomegalovirus exposure and HLA in healthy donors. As for the study in general: The approximately 110 validation repertoires used a platform that matched the one used for the 600 to 750 first-cohort repertoires, as a later analysis reported.

The donors formed part of the approximately 110-subject validation cohort, distinct from the roughly 600-subject first cohort. Some clones are missing from TCRdb's copy, which holds only in-frame ones; the method was immunoSEQ multiplex PCR. Of 130,000 to 150,000 clones in the sample, roughly nine tenths were seen once. Germline V gives CDR1 SGHRS, CDR2 YFSETQ. The CDR3 is 17 residues long. The trim removed 4 bases at V and 2 bases at J, leaving 11 bases unmatched. The material sequenced was PBMCs. This receptor was taken from a woman between 18 and 29 years old in good health and CMV-seropositive. This chain links TRBV5-1 with TRBJ2-7; 11 positions match TRBD1. The DNA of the CDR3 is TGCGCCAGCAGCACCGGACAGGGGGCGAGTACCCCCTACGAGCAGTACTTC. Protein: CASSTGQGASTPYEQYF.